The 2 T cell receptor beta chains reported below all come from one sample, sequenced in a study of Graves' ophthalmopathy and Graves' hyperthyroidism. For repertoire sequencing, the TCR beta CDR3 regions were amplified from RNA transcripts. A first-round RT-PCR used HTBI primers, followed by a second-round multiplex PCR. One entry per CDR3 protein, called by TCRdb with MiXCR from the multiplex PCR reads. The table has 660,000 or so distinct CDR3 sequences, about 38% seen once. Sequenced material: peripheral blood. The receptors were sampled from an adult man with Graves' ophthalmopathy.

This clonotype occurred many times. The chain carries TRBV19 and TRBJ1-1; no clear D gene. Trimming removed 1 base from V and 3 bases from J, with 12 bases in between. The CDR3 runs to 15 residues. Germline loops: CDR1 LNHDA, CDR2 SQIVND (reference sequence). In nucleotides, the CDR3 is TGTGCCAGTAGTATAGGGACGCGGAAGGACACTGAAGCTTTCTTT. It is translated as CASSIGTRKDTEAFF.

This clonotype appeared many times. The chain couples TRBV24-1 to TRBJ1-1; 7 bases are shared with TRBD1. Germline V gene data show CDR1 as KGHDR and CDR2 as SFDVKD. The junction had 9 bases not matched to a gene; V was cut back by 7 bases and J by 11 bases. This CDR3 spans 12 amino acids. CDR3 coding DNA: TGTGCCACCAGGACCACGACAGGGCCGGCTTTCTTT. This encodes CATRTTTGPAFF.